This T cell receptor (beta chain) was identified during a study of T cells in Graves' hyperthyroidism and ophthalmopathy. CDR3 length: 17 residues. The germline V gene encodes CDR1 SGHTA and CDR2 FQGTGA. With 1 base clipped from V and 5 bases from J, the junction kept 9 bases outside the gene matches. This clonotype was seen a handful of times. Using RNA transcripts as the source, TCR beta CDR3 regions were amplified. HTBI primers drove first-round RT-PCR of the TCR CDR3. TCRdb re-analysed the multiplex PCR reads in MiXCR, keeping a single row per CDR3 protein. Among around 530,000 distinct CDR3 sequences listed, more than 15% were seen once.

The source is a woman in her late teens or twenties with Graves' ophthalmopathy. The source material was blood. J is TRBJ2-3 and V is TRBV7-3, with TRBD2 matching over 10 bases. Here the CDR3 DNA reads TGTGCCAGCAGCTTAATGCCCAGCGGGGGGGCCCGAGATACGCAGTATTTT. This translates into CASSLMPSGGARDTQYF. The variable domain in full, with the rest retrieved from reference TRBV7-3 and TRBJ2-3, is GAGVSQTPSNKVTEKGKYVELRCDPISGHTALYWYRQSLGQGPEFLIYFQGTGAADDSGLPNDRFFAVRPEGSVSTLKIQRTERGDSAVYLCASSLMPSGGARDTQYFGPGTRLTVL.